This T cell receptor beta chain derives from a study of blood T cell repertoires in COVID-19. The overall study: Nucleic acid was either cDNA or gDNA, and it came from T cells, B-cell-depleted T cells, or PBMCs.

Clones were sequenced by immunoSEQ multiplex PCR, and TCRdb holds only the in-frame ones, with some missing. The sample records almost 350,000 clones, around nine tenths being singletons. The CDR3 has 18 amino acids. Losses at the gene ends were 9 bases for V and 2 bases for J; bases not matched to a gene: 15. Germline CDR1 and CDR2: SGHNT and YYREEE (reference sequence). The sample comprised peripheral blood. The receptor's source is a woman aged 55-70 years with COVID-19, enrolled during active disease. The rearrangement joins TRBV5-4 to TRBJ1-5; 12 bases fit TRBD1. The CDR3 DNA reads TGTGCCACAACACTTCCGGGACAGGGGGCGCCAGGCAATCAGCCCCAGCATTTT. It encodes CATTLPGQGAPGNQPQHF.